The next 29 T cell receptor beta chains were all read from a single sample in a study of OX40 agonist ivuxolimab in advanced cancers. Clones were sequenced by immunoSEQ multiplex PCR, and TCRdb holds only the in-frame ones, with some missing. The table has tens of thousands of clones, roughly 82% seen once. Sample: CD4+ or CD8+ T cells sorted from blood, taken in a trial of the OX40 agonist ivuxolimab. These receptors were obtained from an adult with an advanced solid tumor such as melanoma, head and neck, liver or kidney cancer.

The chain combines TRBV6-5 with TRBJ1-1, with D unresolved. Trimming removed 5 bases at V and 5 bases at J, with 18 bases between. The CDR3 has 15 residues. Germline V lookup: CDR1 MNHEY, CDR2 SVGAGI. The DNA of the CDR3 is TGTGCCAGCAGTCCAACCAGGATGCGGCGGACTGAAGCTTTCTTT. It encodes CASSPTRMRRTEAFF.

The rearrangement joins TRBV29-1 to TRBJ2-3, with D unresolved. V gave up 6 bases and J gave up 4 bases, with 8 bases separating them. The CDR3 totals 11 residues. Germline-derived CDR1 and CDR2 are SQVTM and ANQGSEA. In nucleotides, the CDR3 is TGCAGCGTCCTAGACGCAGATACGCAGTATTTT. Translated, it gives CSVLDADTQYF.

This clone was picked up a small number of times. The V gene is TRBV28, the J gene TRBJ2-7, with D uncertain. The ends were cut back, 8 bases at V and 0 bases at J, with 5 bases in the middle. Per germline, CDR1 MDHEN and CDR2 SYDVKM. CDR3 length: 11 residues. The CDR3 sequence: CASGSSYEQYF. The CDR3 nucleotides read TGTGCCAGCGGCAGCTCCTACGAGCAGTACTTC.

This chain uses TRBV19 with TRBJ1-2, with TRBD1 matching 7 bases. The trim removed 5 bases at V and 4 bases at J, leaving 10 bases unmatched. The length of the CDR3 is 15 residues. Germline CDR1 LNHDA, CDR2 SQIVND (reference sequence). CDR3 coding DNA: TGTGCCAGTAGTTCTACAGGGGCCTCCTCCTATGGCTACACCTTC. Protein product: CASSSTGASSYGYTF.

The chain couples TRBV29-1 to TRBJ2-7; tentatively, D is TRBD1 (6 bases). The CDR3 extends over 13 amino acids. The V end was cut by 4 bases, the J end by 2 bases, with 12 bases between. Per germline, CDR1 SQVTM and CDR2 ANQGSEA. CDR3 nucleotides: TGCAGCGTTGCTCCGAACAGGGCCTACGAGCAGTACTTC. This sequence encodes CSVAPNRAYEQYF.

The rearrangement uses TRBV7-9 and TRBJ1-1, with 10 bases fitting TRBD1. The CDR3 consists of 14 residues. V trimming: 4 bases; J trimming: 1 base; junction bases outside the gene matches: 0. Germline assignment: CDR1 SEHNR and CDR2 FQNEAQ (reference sequence). The chain's CDR3 is CASSWTGGNTEAFF. DNA for the CDR3: TGTGCCAGCAGCTGGACAGGGGGGAACACTGAAGCTTTCTTT.

This chain links TRBV11-3 with TRBJ2-2; perhaps TRBD1 as D (6 bases). Germline V gene sequence: CDR1 SGHNT, CDR2 YENEEA. V was trimmed by 6 bases and J by 7 bases, leaving 12 bases between them. CDR3 length equals 13 residues. As DNA, the CDR3 is TGTGCCAGCAGACCAACAGGGTACGGGGAGCTGTTTTTT. It specifies CASRPTGYGELFF. The full variable domain, completed using reference TRBV11-3 and TRBJ2-2, is EAGVVQSPRYKIIEKKQPVAFWCNPISGHNTLYWYLQNLGQGPELLIRYENEEAVDDSQLPKDRFSAERLKGVDSTLKIQPAELGDSAVYLCASRPTGYGELFFGEGSRLTVL.

The V gene is TRBV6-1, the J gene TRBJ1-2, with 9 nucleotides matching TRBD1. Germline V lookup: CDR1 MNHNS, CDR2 SASEGT. The CDR3 contains 14 residues. Germline trimming cut 3 bases from V and 4 bases from J; bases unmatched to any gene: 3. The DNA of the CDR3 is TGTGCCAGCAGTGAGCCGGGACAGGGCTATGGCTACACCTTC. Residues: CASSEPGQGYGYTF.

This sequence joins TRBV5-5 and TRBJ1-3, with a tentative D call TRBD1 (5 bases). Trimming cost V 1 base and J 3 bases, with 8 bases left between them. Germline loops: CDR1 SGHKS, CDR2 YYEKEE (reference sequence). The CDR3 sequence is 14 residues long. CDR3 amino acids: CASSLLQVGNTIYF. The CDR3 bases are TGTGCCAGCAGCTTGCTACAGGTTGGAAACACCATATATTTT.

This sequence joins TRBV7-9 and TRBJ2-6; D unresolved. This CDR3 region has 16 residues. The V gene's germline CDR1 is SEHNR and CDR2 FQNEAQ (reference sequence). V lost 5 bases and J lost 1, with 12 bases in between. CDR3 loop: CASSDPGWSGANVLTF. For the CDR3, the DNA is TGTGCCAGCAGCGACCCCGGATGGTCTGGGGCCAACGTCCTGACTTTC.

The V call is TRBV6-5, the J call TRBJ1-2; a possible D gene is TRBD1 (6 bases). V lost 7 bases to trimming and J lost 0 bases, with 12 bases between them. Germline lookup yields CDR1 MNHEY and CDR2 SVGAGI. The CDR3 consists of 14 residues. The CDR3 reads CASKGGMANYGYTF. Here the CDR3 DNA reads TGTGCCAGCAAGGGGGGAATGGCTAACTATGGCTACACCTTC.

This clone was seen just once. The rearrangement uses TRBV28 and TRBJ2-2; 11 bases are shared with TRBD1. This CDR3 has 16 residues. Per germline, CDR1 MDHEN and CDR2 SYDVKM. Trimming took 6 bases from V and 3 from J; bases not matched to a gene: 6. The CDR3 nucleotides read TGTGCCAGCAGCGACCCGGGACAGGGGGACACCGGGGAGCTGTTTTTT. As protein: CASSDPGQGDTGELFF.

As concerns this clone: Distinct nucleotide sequences in the sample also encode this CDR3. The genes are TRBV5-1 and TRBJ2-2, with D perhaps matching TRBD1 (6 bases). The CDR3 spans 16 residues. Germline V gene sequence: CDR1 SGHRS, CDR2 YFSETQ. V lost 4 bases, J lost 1 base, and 14 bases lay in between. The CDR3: CASSQGQAMNTGELFF. CDR3 nucleotides: TGCGCCAGCAGCCAGGGGCAGGCGATGAACACCGGGGAGCTGTTTTTT. Full variable domain (missing parts from reference TRBV5-1 and TRBJ2-2): KAGVTQTPRYLIKTRGQQVTLSCSPISGHRSVSWYQQTPGQGLQFLFEYFSETQRNKGNFPGRFSGRQFSNSRSEMNVSTLELGDSALYLCASSQGQAMNTGELFFGEGSRLTVL.

This sequence joins TRBV7-8 and TRBJ2-6; D is unclear. Per the germline V gene, CDR1 is SGHVS and CDR2 is FQNEAQ. The V gene lost 1 base and the J gene lost 0 bases, with 13 bases spanning the gap. This CDR3 region has 18 residues. The CDR3 region is CASSLGALRSSGANVLTF. DNA of the CDR3: TGTGCCAGCAGCTTAGGAGCGTTGCGGAGCTCTGGGGCCAACGTCCTGACTTTC.

V gene TRBV30 combines with J gene TRBJ1-3; unclear D gene. The V gene's germline CDR1 is GTSNPN and CDR2 SVGIG (reference sequence). The CDR3 consists of 15 residues. V was trimmed by 5 bases and J by 4 bases, leaving 18 bases between them. In nucleotides, the CDR3 is TGTGCCTGGGCCCGCCCGTCGACGAGAGGAAACACCATATATTTT. This gives the protein CAWARPSTRGNTIYF.

This chain joins TRBV27 and TRBJ2-5, with 9 positions matching TRBD1. Per germline, CDR1 MNHEY and CDR2 SMNVEV (reference sequence). This CDR3 contains 15 residues. Trimming cost V 7 bases and J 1 base; bases outside gene matches: 7. The CDR3 DNA sequence: TGTGCCAGCACCCTCCAGGGACAGGGCCAAGAGACCCAGTACTTC. This encodes CASTLQGQGQETQYF.

The chain has TRBV2 and TRBJ2-1, with D hard to call. V dropped 8 bases and J dropped 12 bases, with 20 bases sitting between them. The CDR3 runs to 13 residues. From germline, CDR1 is SNHLY and CDR2 FYNNEI. The CDR3 DNA follows: TGTGCCAGCTCACCCTCGTCCGCTCTAGGGCAGTTCTTC. Its protein is CASSPSSALGQFF. The full variable domain, rest sourced from reference TRBV2 and TRBJ2-1, is EPEVTQTPSHQVTQMGQEVILRCVPISNHLYFYWYRQILGQKVEFLVSFYNNEISEKSEIFDDQFSVERPDGSNFTLKIRSTKLEDSAMYFCASSPSSALGQFFGPGTRLTVL.

This clone was seen only a few times. The CDR3 coding sequence is TGTGCCAGCGGGCTAGACACAGATACGCAGTATTTT. Protein product: CASGLDTDTQYF. The chain couples TRBV25-1 to TRBJ2-3; D remains unclear. This CDR3 has 12 residues. Per the germline V gene, CDR1 is MGHDK and CDR2 is SYGVNS. Trimming removed 8 bases from V and 2 bases from J, with 8 bases in between.

The count of this clone is one. The chain links TRBV7-2 to TRBJ2-5; 7 positions match TRBD1. The germline gives CDR1 SGHTA, CDR2 FQGNSA. V lost 1 base and J lost 4; bases outside the gene matches: 3. CDR3 length: 14 amino acids. This CDR3 reads CASSLDRGLETQYF. CDR3 DNA: TGTGCCAGCAGCTTAGACAGGGGCCTAGAGACCCAGTACTTC.

The genes are TRBV6-5 and TRBJ2-2; D perhaps matches TRBD1 (6 bases). This CDR3 comprises 14 residues. The germline V gene has CDR1 MNHEY and CDR2 SVGAGI. V gave up 4 bases and J gave up 4 bases, with 10 bases separating them. The CDR3 reads CASSFDRTTGELFF. CDR3 nucleotide sequence: TGTGCCAGCAGTTTTGACAGGACCACCGGGGAGCTGTTTTTT.

This rearrangement joins TRBV4-2 to TRBJ1-5; no clear D gene. The germline V gene has CDR1 LGHNA and CDR2 YNFKEQ. Trimming stripped 0 bases from V and 1 base from J, with 10 bases between. This CDR3 is 16 amino acids long. As DNA, the CDR3 is TGTGCCAGCAGCCAAGACCCACGGCGGAGCAATCAGCCCCAGCATTTT. Amino acid sequence: CASSQDPRRSNQPQHF.

V is TRBV6-6 and J is TRBJ2-7, with D tentatively TRBD1 or TRBD2 (5 bases each). V shed 7 bases and J shed 2 bases, with 12 bases lying between them. The CDR3 runs to 13 residues. CDR1 MNHNY and CDR2 SVGAGI come from the germline V gene (reference sequence). DNA of the CDR3: TGTGCCAGCAATCGGGACGGAACCTACGAGCAGTACTTC. Translating gives CASNRDGTYEQYF.

The CDR3 region has the DNA TGTGCCAGCAGTGAAGATGGCAGGGAGTATGGCTACACCTTC. Its protein is CASSEDGREYGYTF. V is TRBV6-1 and J is TRBJ1-2; D is possibly TRBD1 (5 bases). V was cut by 1 base and J by 5 bases, with 11 bases left in between. The length of the CDR3 is 14 residues. Germline CDR1 reads MNHNS; CDR2 reads SASEGT.

This chain connects TRBV19 to TRBJ2-5; a possible D gene is TRBD1 (5 bases). Germline V gene sequence: CDR1 LNHDA, CDR2 SQIVND (reference sequence). The germline V and J ends were trimmed by 5 bases and 4 bases, with 17 bases remaining between them. The CDR3 covers 15 residues. The CDR3 loop is CASSQGRIRLETQYF. As DNA, the CDR3 is TGTGCCAGTAGTCAGGGTCGAATCAGGTTAGAGACCCAGTACTTC.

This chain joins TRBV4-2 and TRBJ2-3, with 7 bases that match TRBD1. This CDR3 region has 17 residues. Germline CDR1 reads LGHNA; CDR2 reads YNFKEQ. The J segment lost 2 bases and the V segment lost 4 bases, leaving 12 bases of the junction unmatched. CDR3 sequence: CASSRPPGQHDTDTQYF. Written as DNA, the CDR3 is TGTGCCAGCAGCCGCCCTCCGGGACAGCACGACACAGATACGCAGTATTTT.

This clone was seen only a few times. V is TRBV28 and J is TRBJ1-5; 9 nucleotides align to TRBD1. With V trimmed by 7 bases and J by 6 bases, 10 bases remained unmatched. CDR1 is MDHEN, CDR2 SYDVKM, per germline. The CDR3 loop spans 15 amino acids. The CDR3 reads CASIQGTGLAQPQHF. DNA of the CDR3: TGTGCCAGCATCCAGGGGACAGGGTTAGCTCAGCCCCAGCATTTT.

The chain combines TRBV29-1 with TRBJ2-7; TRBD1 agrees at 8 bases. Per the germline V gene, CDR1 is SQVTM and CDR2 is ANQGSEA. The V and J ends lost 4 bases and 1 base, in that order; junction bases with no gene match: 12. The CDR3 sequence is 16 residues long. The CDR3, as DNA: TGCAGCGTTGTTGTCAGGGGGCTTGGGGGTTCCTACGAGCAGTACTTC. Its translation is CSVVVRGLGGSYEQYF.

The V gene is TRBV6-5, the J gene TRBJ2-1, with D tentatively TRBD2 (6 bases). This CDR3 contains 14 residues. Trimming stripped 5 bases from V and 4 bases from J, with 12 bases between. From germline, CDR1 is MNHEY and CDR2 SVGAGI. The CDR3 region is CASSETGGYNEQFF. CDR3 DNA: TGTGCCAGCAGTGAAACCGGGGGTTACAATGAGCAGTTCTTC.

The gene calls are TRBV6-1 and TRBJ1-6; maybe TRBD1 (5 bases). Germline V gene lookup returns CDR1 MNHNS and CDR2 SASEGT. V dropped 2 bases and J dropped 8 bases, with 13 bases sitting between them. The CDR3 loop spans 15 amino acids. In DNA, the CDR3 is TGTGCCAGCAGTGAATCGGGGGGGTGGGATTCACCCCTCCACTTT. Its protein product is CASSESGGWDSPLHF.